The clone carrying this T cell receptor (beta chain) was found many times. Researchers took RNA transcripts and amplified the TCR beta CDR3 regions from them. RT-PCR in the first round (using the HTBI primer set) targeted the TCR CDR3. TCRdb analysed the multiplex PCR reads with MiXCR anew, one entry per CDR3 protein. The repertoire holds about 350,000 distinct CDR3 sequences, with roughly 15% as singletons. The sample is drawn from a study of T cells in Graves' hyperthyroidism and ophthalmopathy. Germline V gene data show CDR1 as ENHRY and CDR2 as SYGVKD. This CDR3 contains 17 residues. The ends were cut back, 2 bases at V and 3 bases at J, with 17 bases in the middle.

The receptor was isolated from a woman in her twenties or thirties with Graves' hyperthyroidism that later progressed to Graves' ophthalmopathy. The chain joins TRBV10-3 to TRBJ1-5; D is unresolved. Sequenced: blood. The CDR3 nucleotides read TGTGCCATCAGTGAGGACCAAGCCGGCCGCTTCAATCAGCCCCAGCATTTT. Its translation is CAISEDQAGRFNQPQHF.